This T cell receptor (beta chain) was sequenced during a study of blood T cell repertoires in COVID-19. Study information: Some COVID-19 samples were acute and others convalescent; all came from the United States, Italy and Spain.

The length of the CDR3 is 15 residues. The V end lost 0 bases, the J end lost 1 base, and 9 bases lay between the germline ends. Looked up from germline, CDR1 is SGHTA and CDR2 is FQGNSA. This clone has a single count. In the original workflow: Amplification with reference gene primers provided the estimates of nucleated cell counts. TCRdb keeps only in-frame clones here, not all; method: immunoSEQ multiplex PCR. V and J calls and clone size follow that table, whereas D and trimming were derived from the DNA. Here the sample spans tens of thousands of clones, around 74% being singletons. Specimen: peripheral blood. This sequence joins TRBV7-2 and TRBJ1-2; D is ambiguous. The TCR sequence derives from a woman aged 45-65 years with active or convalescent COVID-19. CDR3 region: CASSLAHSINYGYTF. CDR3 bases: TGTGCCAGCAGCTTAGCGCACAGTATTAACTATGGCTACACCTTC. The whole variable domain, remainder taken from reference TRBV7-2 and TRBJ1-2, is GAGVSQSPSNKVTEKGKDVELRCDPISGHTALYWYRQSLGQGLEFLIYFQGNSAPDKSGLPSDRFSAERTGGSVSTLTIQRTQQEDSAVYLCASSLAHSINYGYTFGSGTRLTVV.